Following are 9 T cell receptor beta chains from one sample sequenced in a study of cytomegalovirus exposure and HLA in healthy donors. The PCR ran on 60 Vbeta and 13 Jbeta primers. TCRdb keeps only in-frame clones here, not all; method: immunoSEQ multiplex PCR. The sample yields 62,000 or so clones, over 75% seen once. The sequenced sample was PBMCs. These receptors were obtained from a man aged 18-30 years in good health and CMV-seronegative.

The rearrangement uses TRBV27 and TRBJ2-1; D might be TRBD1 (6 bases). This CDR3 has 13 residues. The germline gives CDR1 MNHEY, CDR2 SMNVEV (reference sequence). The ends were cut back, 2 bases at V and 8 bases at J, with 10 bases in the middle. The CDR3 region has the DNA TGTGCCAGCAGTTTAAGGAGACAGGATGAGCAGTTCTTC. It yields the protein CASSLRRQDEQFF.

The chain carries TRBV2 and TRBJ2-1, with D tentatively TRBD2 (5 bases). CDR1 and CDR2 (germline): SNHLY, FYNNEI. V gave up 1 base and J gave up 4 bases, with 8 bases separating them. CDR3 length equals 14 residues. The CDR3 loop is CASSEDEGYNEQFF. For the CDR3, the DNA is TGTGCCAGCAGTGAAGATGAGGGTTACAATGAGCAGTTCTTC.

V is TRBV27 and J is TRBJ1-2; possible D gene TRBD1, 5 bases. CDR3 size: 11 residues. The germline gives CDR1 MNHEY, CDR2 SMNVEV (reference sequence). V was trimmed by 6 bases and J by 8 bases, leaving 10 bases between them. This chain's CDR3 is CASRGLGGYTF. The CDR3 DNA follows: TGTGCCAGCAGGGGACTGGGGGGCTACACCTTC.

The rearrangement links TRBV15 to TRBJ2-1; 14 positions match TRBD2. Germline lookup yields CDR1 LNHNV and CDR2 YYDKDF (reference sequence). The ends lost 4 bases at V and 0 bases at J; junction bases unmatched: 8. The CDR3 runs 19 residues. As DNA, the CDR3 is TGTGCCACCAGCACGGGACTAGCGGGGGAAACGAGCTCCTACAATGAGCAGTTCTTC. Encoded protein: CATSTGLAGETSSYNEQFF.

The chain links TRBV12-5 to TRBJ1-2, with a tentative D call TRBD1 (6 bases). Per the germline V gene, CDR1 is LGHNT and CDR2 is FRNRAP. The germline V and J ends were trimmed by 7 bases and 2 bases, with 14 bases remaining between them. The length of the CDR3 is 14 residues. The CDR3 region is CASAPTGVNYGYTF. The CDR3 DNA reads TGTGCTAGTGCCCCGACAGGAGTCAACTATGGCTACACCTTC. Variable domain in full (rest from reference TRBV12-5 and TRBJ1-2): DARVTQTPRHKVTEMGQEVTMRCQPILGHNTVFWYRQTMMQGLELLAYFRNRAPLDDSGMPKDRFSAEMPDATLATLKIQPSEPRDSAVYFCASAPTGVNYGYTFGSGTRLTVV.

This clone was detected once. This CDR3 is CASSAASDRGNTEAFF. For the CDR3, the DNA is TGTGCCAGCAGCGCTGCCAGCGACAGGGGGAACACTGAAGCTTTCTTT. The rearrangement uses TRBV9 and TRBJ1-1; the match to TRBD1 covers 8 bases. This CDR3 is built from 16 residues. The junction had 8 bases not matched to a gene; V was cut back by 3 bases and J by 1 base. Germline loops: CDR1 SGDLS, CDR2 YYNGEE. Combining the CDR3 with reference TRBV9 and TRBJ1-1 gives the whole variable domain DSGVTQTPKHLITATGQRVTLRCSPRSGDLSVYWYQQSLDQGLQFLIQYYNGEERAKGNILERFSAQQFPDLHSELNLSSLELGDSALYFCASSAASDRGNTEAFFGQGTRLTVV.

This chain links TRBV2 with TRBJ2-2; perhaps TRBD1 as D (5 bases). Germline V gene sequence: CDR1 SNHLY, CDR2 FYNNEI. The CDR3 runs 16 residues. With 4 bases removed from V and 1 base from J, the gap between germline ends came to 13 bases. The CDR3 is CASSAAVGVNTGELFF. The CDR3 nucleotides read TGTGCCAGCAGTGCCGCGGTAGGGGTGAACACCGGGGAGCTGTTTTTT.

This clone was observed a single time. The chain links TRBV7-9 to TRBJ1-2, with 7 nucleotides matching TRBD1. The germline V gene encodes CDR1 SEHNR and CDR2 FQNEAQ (reference sequence). The CDR3 is 15 amino acids. V was pared by 3 bases and J by 1 base, with 5 bases of the junction left unmatched. CDR3 sequence reads: CASSFGDSLNYGYTF. In DNA form, the CDR3 reads TGTGCCAGCAGCTTCGGGGACAGCCTTAACTATGGCTACACCTTC.

V usage is TRBV9 and J usage is TRBJ1-6; D gene uncertain. Germline CDR1 SGDLS, CDR2 YYNGEE. V lost 3 bases and J 0 bases, leaving 7 bases between the germline ends. This CDR3 is 15 amino acids long. CDR3 sequence: CASSAKSSYNSPLHF. CDR3 coding DNA: TGTGCCAGCAGCGCCAAGAGCTCCTATAATTCACCCCTCCACTTT.